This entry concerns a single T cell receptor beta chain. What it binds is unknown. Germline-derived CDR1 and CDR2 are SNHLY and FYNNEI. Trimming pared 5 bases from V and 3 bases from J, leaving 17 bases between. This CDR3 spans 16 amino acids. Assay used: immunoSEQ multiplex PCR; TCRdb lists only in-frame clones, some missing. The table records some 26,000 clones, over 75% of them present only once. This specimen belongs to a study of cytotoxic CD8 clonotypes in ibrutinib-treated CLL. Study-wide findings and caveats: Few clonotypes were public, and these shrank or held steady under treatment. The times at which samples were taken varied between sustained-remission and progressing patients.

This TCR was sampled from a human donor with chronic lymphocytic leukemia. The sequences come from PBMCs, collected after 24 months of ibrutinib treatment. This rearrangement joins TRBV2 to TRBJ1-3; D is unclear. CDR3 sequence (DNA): TGTGCCAGCAGTCCCATCCGGGGATTTGATGGAAACACCATATATTTT. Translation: CASSPIRGFDGNTIYF.